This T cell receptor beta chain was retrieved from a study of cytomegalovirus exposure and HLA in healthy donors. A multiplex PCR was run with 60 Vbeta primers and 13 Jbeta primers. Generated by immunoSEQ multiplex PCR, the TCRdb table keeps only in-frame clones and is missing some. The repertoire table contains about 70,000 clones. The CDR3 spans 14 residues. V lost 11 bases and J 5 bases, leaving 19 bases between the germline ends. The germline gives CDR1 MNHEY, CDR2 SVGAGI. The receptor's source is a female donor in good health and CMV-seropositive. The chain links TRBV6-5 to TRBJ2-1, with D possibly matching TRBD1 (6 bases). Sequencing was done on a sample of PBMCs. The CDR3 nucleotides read TGTGCCTGCAAAGGGGTACAGGGCAACAATGAGCAGTTCTTC. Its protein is CACKGVQGNNEQFF.